This T cell receptor beta chain stems from a study of cytomegalovirus exposure and HLA in healthy donors. This CDR3 contains 13 residues. Trimming left V 3 bases short and J 3 bases short, with 8 bases between. The germline V gene encodes CDR1 SEHNR and CDR2 FQNEAQ (reference sequence). The PCR made use of 60 Vbeta and 13 Jbeta primers. Sequencing was performed with immunoSEQ multiplex PCR; in TCRdb, only in-frame clones are kept and a portion is missing. Among some 140,000 clones, 80% were seen once, and the ten largest hold approximately 2%. There are a few counts of this clone. The receptor's source is a man between 25 and 39 years old in good health and CMV-seronegative. The V gene is TRBV7-9, the J gene TRBJ1-2; the D gene is possibly TRBD1 (5 bases). The sequencing sample was made of PBMCs. CDR3 amino acids: CASSFGGDYGYTF. In DNA form, the CDR3 reads TGTGCCAGCAGCTTCGGGGGGGACTATGGCTACACCTTC.